The text below deals with one TCR beta chain. Its antigen is not identified. Method: immunoSEQ multiplex PCR; TCRdb's copy keeps in-frame clones and lacks some. Counted here are 30,000 to 40,000 clones, around nine tenths occurring once; the ten biggest clones make up about 2.2%. The entry originates in a study of a mutant IDH1 vaccine in newly diagnosed glioma. Turning to the study itself: Following radiotherapy alone, or alongside temozolomide cycles, vaccination was started after an interval of 4-6 weeks. V12 fell at week 35 and V13, the study end, at week 47.

Time point of the sample: week 47, end of study. In every dose of vaccine, 300 ug of mutant IDH1 20-mer peptide was given alongside topical imiquimod. New IDH1-mutant, ATRX-lost WHO grade 3 or 4 astrocytomas occurred in donors. V gave up 2 bases and J gave up 11 bases, with 9 bases separating them. Germline-derived CDR1 and CDR2 are MDHEN and SYDVKM. This CDR3 is 11 amino acids long. V and J are TRBV28 and TRBJ1-1, with unresolved D. This sequence was found in a man aged 40-55 years with glioma. The sequenced sample was PBMCs, obtained from a glioma patient whose treatment included an IDH1 peptide vaccine. DNA of the CDR3: TGTGCCAGCAGTTTAGGCCGAATGGCTTTCTTT. It yields the protein CASSLGRMAFF.